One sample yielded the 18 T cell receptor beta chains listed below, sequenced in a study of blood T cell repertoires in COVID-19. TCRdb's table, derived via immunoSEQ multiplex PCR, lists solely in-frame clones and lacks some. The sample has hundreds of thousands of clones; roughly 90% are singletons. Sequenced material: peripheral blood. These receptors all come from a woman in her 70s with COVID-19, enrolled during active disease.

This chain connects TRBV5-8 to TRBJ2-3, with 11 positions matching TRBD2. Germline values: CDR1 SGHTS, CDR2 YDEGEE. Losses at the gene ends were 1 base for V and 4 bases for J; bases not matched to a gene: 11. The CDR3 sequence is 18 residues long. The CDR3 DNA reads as TGTGCCAGCAGCTTGACTCTTCTAGCGGGGGGCTCGCCAGATACGCAGTATTTT. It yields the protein CASSLTLLAGGSPDTQYF.

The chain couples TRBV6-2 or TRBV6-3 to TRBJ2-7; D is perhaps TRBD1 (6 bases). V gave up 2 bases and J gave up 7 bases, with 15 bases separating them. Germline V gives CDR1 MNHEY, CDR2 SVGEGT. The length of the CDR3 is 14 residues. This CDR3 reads CASSYKGETTEQYF. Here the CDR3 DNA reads TGTGCCAGCAGTTACAAGGGGGAAACTACGGAGCAGTACTTC.

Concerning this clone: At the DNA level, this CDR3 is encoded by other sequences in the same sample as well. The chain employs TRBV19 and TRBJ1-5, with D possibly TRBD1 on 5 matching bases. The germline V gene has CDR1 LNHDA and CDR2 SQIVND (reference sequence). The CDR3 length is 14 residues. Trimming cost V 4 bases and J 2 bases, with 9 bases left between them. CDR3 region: CASSTSGGNQPQHF. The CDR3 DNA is TGTGCCAGTAGTACGTCGGGGGGCAATCAGCCCCAGCATTTT.

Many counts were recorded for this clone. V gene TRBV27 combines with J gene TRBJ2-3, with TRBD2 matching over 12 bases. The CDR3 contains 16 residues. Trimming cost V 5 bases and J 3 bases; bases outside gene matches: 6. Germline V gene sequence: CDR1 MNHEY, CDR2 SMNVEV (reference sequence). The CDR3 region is CASSDLAGGLTDTQYF. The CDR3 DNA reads TGTGCCAGCAGTGATCTAGCGGGGGGGCTAACAGATACGCAGTATTTT.

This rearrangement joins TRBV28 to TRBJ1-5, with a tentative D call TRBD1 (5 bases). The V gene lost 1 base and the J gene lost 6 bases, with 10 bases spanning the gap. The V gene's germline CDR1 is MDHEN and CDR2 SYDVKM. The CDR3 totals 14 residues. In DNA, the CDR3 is TGTGCCAGCAGTTTATCCAGGGAAGGTCAGCCCCAGCATTTT. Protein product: CASSLSREGQPQHF.

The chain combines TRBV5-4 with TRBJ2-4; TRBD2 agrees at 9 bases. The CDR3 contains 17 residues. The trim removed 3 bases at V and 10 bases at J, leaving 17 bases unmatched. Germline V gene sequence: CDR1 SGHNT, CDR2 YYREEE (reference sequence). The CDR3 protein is CASSSPLIAGDPSIQYF. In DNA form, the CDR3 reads TGTGCCAGCAGCTCGCCCCTCATAGCGGGGGACCCCTCTATTCAGTACTTC.

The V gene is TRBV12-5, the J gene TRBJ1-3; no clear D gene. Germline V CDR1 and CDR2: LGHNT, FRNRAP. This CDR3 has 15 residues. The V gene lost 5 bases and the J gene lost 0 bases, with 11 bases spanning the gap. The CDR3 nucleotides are TGTGCTAGTGGTCCCTCGCGGGGCTCTGGAAACACCATATATTTT. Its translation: CASGPSRGSGNTIYF.

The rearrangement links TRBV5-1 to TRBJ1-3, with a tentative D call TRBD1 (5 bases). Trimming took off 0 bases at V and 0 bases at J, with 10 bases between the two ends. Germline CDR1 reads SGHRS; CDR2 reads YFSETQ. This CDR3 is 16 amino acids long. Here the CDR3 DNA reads TGCGCCAGCAGCTTGGGGACATTGAGCTCTGGAAACACCATATATTTT. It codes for CASSLGTLSSGNTIYF. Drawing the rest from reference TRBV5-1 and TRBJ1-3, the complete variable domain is KAGVTQTPRYLIKTRGQQVTLSCSPISGHRSVSWYQQTPGQGLQFLFEYFSETQRNKGNFPGRFSGRQFSNSRSEMNVSTLELGDSALYLCASSLGTLSSGNTIYFGEGSWLTVV.

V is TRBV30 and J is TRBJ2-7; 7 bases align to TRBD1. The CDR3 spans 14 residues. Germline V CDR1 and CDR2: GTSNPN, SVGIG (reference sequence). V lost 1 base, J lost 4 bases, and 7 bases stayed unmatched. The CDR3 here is CAWSGDSDAYEQYF. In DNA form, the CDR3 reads TGTGCCTGGAGTGGGGACAGCGACGCTTACGAGCAGTACTTC. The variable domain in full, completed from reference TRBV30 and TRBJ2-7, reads SQTIHQWPATLVQPVGSPLSLECTVEGTSNPNLYWYRQAAGRGLQLLFYSVGIGQISSEVPQNLSASRPQDRQFILSSKKLLLSDSGFYLCAWSGDSDAYEQYFGPGTRLTVT.

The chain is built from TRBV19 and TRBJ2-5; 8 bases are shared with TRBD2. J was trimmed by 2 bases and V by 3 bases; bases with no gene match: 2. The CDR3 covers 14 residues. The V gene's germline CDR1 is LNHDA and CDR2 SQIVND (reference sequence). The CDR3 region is CASSMRGAQETQYF. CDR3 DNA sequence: TGTGCCAGTAGTATGCGGGGGGCACAAGAGACCCAGTACTTC.

The CDR3 sequence: CASSLNKLWEQYF. In DNA form, the CDR3 reads TGTGCCAGCAGTTTAAATAAACTTTGGGAGCAGTACTTC. This sequence joins TRBV28 and TRBJ2-7; D is unclear. CDR1 is MDHEN, CDR2 SYDVKM, per germline. Trimming stripped 2 bases from V and 7 bases from J, with 12 bases between. The CDR3 length is 13 residues.

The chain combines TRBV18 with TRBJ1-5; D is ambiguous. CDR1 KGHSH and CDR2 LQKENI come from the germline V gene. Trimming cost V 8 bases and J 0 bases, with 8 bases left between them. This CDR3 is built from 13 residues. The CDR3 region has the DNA TGTGCCAGCACCGGGGATAGCAATCAGCCCCAGCATTTT. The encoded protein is CASTGDSNQPQHF.

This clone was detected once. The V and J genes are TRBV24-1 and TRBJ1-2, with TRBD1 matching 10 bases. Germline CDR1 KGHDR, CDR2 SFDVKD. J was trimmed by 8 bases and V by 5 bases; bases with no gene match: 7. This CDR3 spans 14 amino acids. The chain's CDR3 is CATSAPDRGEGYTF. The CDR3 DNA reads TGTGCCACCAGTGCCCCGGACAGGGGGGAGGGCTACACCTTC.

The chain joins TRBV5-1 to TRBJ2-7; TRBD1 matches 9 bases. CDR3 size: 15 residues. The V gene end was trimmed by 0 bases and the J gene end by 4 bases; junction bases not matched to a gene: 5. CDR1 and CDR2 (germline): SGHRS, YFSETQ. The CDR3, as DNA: TGCGCCAGCAGCTTGGGAGGACAGGGGAGGTACGAGCAGTACTTC. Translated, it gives CASSLGGQGRYEQYF.

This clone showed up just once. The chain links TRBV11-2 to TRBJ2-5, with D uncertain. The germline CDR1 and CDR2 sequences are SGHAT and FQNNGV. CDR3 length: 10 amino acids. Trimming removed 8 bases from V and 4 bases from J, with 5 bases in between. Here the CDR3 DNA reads TGTGCCAGCTCCTCAGAGACCCAGTACTTC. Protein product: CASSSETQYF. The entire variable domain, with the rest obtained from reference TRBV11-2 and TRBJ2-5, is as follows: EAGVAQSPRYKIIEKRQSVAFWCNPISGHATLYWYQQILGQGPKLLIQFQNNGVVDDSQLPKDRFSAERLKGVDSTLKIQPAKLEDSAVYLCASSSETQYFGPGTRLLVL.

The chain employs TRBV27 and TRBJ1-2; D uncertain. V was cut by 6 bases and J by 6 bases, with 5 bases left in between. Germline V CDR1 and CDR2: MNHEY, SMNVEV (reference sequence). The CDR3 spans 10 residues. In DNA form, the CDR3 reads TGTGCCAGCAGCCCGGATGGCTACACCTTC. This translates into CASSPDGYTF.

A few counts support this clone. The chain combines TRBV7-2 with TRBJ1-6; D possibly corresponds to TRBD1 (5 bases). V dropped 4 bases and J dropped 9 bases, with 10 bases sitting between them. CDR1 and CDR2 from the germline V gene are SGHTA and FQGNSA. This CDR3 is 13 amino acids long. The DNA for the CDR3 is TGTGCCAGCAGCTCAGGGTTCCCTTCACCCCTCCACTTT. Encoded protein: CASSSGFPSPLHF.

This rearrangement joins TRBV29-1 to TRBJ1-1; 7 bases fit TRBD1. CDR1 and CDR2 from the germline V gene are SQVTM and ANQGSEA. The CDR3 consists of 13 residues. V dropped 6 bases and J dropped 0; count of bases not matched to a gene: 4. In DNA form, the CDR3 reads TGCAGCGTGCCCGGGACAGTGAACACTGAAGCTTTCTTT. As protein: CSVPGTVNTEAFF. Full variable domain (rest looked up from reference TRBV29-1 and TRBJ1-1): SAVISQKPSRDICQRGTSLTIQCQVDSQVTMMFWYRQQPGQSLTLIATANQGSEATYESGFVIDKFPISRPNLTFSTLTVSNMSPEDSSIYLCSVPGTVNTEAFFGQGTRLTVV.